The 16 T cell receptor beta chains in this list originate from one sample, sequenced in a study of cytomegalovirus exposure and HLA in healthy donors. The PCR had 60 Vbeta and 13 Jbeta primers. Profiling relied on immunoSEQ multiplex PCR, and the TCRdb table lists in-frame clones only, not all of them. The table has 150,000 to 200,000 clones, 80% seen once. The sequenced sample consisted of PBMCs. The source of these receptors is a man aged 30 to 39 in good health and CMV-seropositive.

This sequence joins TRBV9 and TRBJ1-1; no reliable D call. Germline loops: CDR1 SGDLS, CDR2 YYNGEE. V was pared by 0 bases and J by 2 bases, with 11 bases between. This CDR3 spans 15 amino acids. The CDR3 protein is CASSVGPGSNTEAFF. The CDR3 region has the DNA TGTGCCAGCAGCGTAGGCCCAGGCTCCAACACTGAAGCTTTCTTT.

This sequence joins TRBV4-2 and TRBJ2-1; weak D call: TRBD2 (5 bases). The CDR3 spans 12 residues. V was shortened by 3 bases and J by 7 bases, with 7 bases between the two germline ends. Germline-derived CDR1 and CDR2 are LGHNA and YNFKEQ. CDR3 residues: CASSHPGNEQFF. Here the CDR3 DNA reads TGTGCCAGCAGCCACCCGGGGAATGAGCAGTTCTTC.

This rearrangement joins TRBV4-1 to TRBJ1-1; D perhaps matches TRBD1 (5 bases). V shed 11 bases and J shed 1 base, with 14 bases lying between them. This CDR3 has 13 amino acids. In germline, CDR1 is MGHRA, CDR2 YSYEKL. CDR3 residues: CAAQAGRNTEAFF. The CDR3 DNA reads TGCGCCGCACAGGCCGGTAGGAACACTGAAGCTTTCTTT.

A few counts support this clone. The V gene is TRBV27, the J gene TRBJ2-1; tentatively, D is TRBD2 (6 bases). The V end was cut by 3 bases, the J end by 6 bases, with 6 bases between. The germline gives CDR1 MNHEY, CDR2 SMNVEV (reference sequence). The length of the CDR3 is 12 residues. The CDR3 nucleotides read TGTGCCAGCAGTTTCGGGGGCAATGAGCAGTTCTTC. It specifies CASSFGGNEQFF.

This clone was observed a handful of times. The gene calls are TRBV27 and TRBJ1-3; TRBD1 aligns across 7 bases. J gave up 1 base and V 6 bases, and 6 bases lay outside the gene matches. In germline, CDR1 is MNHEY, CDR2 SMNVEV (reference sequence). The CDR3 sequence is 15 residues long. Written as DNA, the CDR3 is TGTGCCAGCAGCAACAGGGGAGGTTCTGGAAACACCATATATTTT. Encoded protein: CASSNRGGSGNTIYF.

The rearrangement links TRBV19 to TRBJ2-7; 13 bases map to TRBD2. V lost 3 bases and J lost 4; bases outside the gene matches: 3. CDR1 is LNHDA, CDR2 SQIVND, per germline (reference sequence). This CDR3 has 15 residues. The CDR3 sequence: CASSIGLAGAYEQYF. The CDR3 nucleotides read TGTGCCAGTAGTATTGGACTAGCGGGAGCGTACGAGCAGTACTTC.

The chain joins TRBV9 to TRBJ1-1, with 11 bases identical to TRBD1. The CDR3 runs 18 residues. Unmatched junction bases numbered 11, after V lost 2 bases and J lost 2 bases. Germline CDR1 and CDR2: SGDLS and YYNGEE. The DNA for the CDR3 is TGTGCCAGCAGCGTCGCTGGACAGGGGGCTTCCGAAAACACTGAAGCTTTCTTT. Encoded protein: CASSVAGQGASENTEAFF.

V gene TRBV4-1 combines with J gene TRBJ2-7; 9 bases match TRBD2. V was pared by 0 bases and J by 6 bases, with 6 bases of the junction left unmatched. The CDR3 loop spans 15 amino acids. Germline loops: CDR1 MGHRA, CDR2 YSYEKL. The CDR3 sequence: CASSQEPLTSGEQYF. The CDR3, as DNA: TGCGCCAGCAGCCAAGAGCCCCTGACTAGCGGCGAGCAGTACTTC.

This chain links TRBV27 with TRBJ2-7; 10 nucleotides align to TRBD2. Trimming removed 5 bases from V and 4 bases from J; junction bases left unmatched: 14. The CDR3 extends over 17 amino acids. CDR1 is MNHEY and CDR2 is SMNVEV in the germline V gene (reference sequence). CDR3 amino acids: CASSLSLAGVVAYEQYF. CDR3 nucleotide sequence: TGTGCCAGCAGTCTTTCGCTAGCGGGAGTGGTTGCGTACGAGCAGTACTTC.

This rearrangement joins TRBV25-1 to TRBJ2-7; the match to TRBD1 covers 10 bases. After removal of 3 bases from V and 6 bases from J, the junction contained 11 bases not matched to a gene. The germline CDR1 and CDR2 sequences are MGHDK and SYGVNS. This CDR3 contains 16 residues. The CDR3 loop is CASSDYSGTGVPEQYF. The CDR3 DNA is TGTGCCAGCAGTGACTACTCTGGGACAGGGGTTCCCGAGCAGTACTTC.

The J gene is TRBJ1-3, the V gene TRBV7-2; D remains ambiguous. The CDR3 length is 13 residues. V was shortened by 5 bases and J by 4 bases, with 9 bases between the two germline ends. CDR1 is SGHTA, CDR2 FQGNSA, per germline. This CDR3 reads CASSPSVGNTIYF. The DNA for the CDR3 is TGTGCCAGCAGCCCAAGCGTAGGAAACACCATATATTTT.

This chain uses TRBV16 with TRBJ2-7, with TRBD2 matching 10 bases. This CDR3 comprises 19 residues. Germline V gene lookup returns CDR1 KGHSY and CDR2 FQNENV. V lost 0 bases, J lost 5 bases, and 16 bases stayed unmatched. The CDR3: CASSQSWLAGESFLNEQYF. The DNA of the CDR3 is TGTGCCAGCAGCCAATCGTGGCTAGCGGGGGAGTCATTTCTAAACGAGCAGTACTTC.

The CDR3 region has the DNA TGTGCCAGCAGCCCGACGACAGGGGACGGTTGGAACACTGAAGCTTTCTTT. It translates to CASSPTTGDGWNTEAFF. This chain connects TRBV7-2 to TRBJ1-1, with 8 bases fitting TRBD1. With 5 bases clipped from V and 1 base from J, the junction kept 12 bases outside the gene matches. Germline V lookup: CDR1 SGHTA, CDR2 FQGNSA. The CDR3 covers 17 residues.

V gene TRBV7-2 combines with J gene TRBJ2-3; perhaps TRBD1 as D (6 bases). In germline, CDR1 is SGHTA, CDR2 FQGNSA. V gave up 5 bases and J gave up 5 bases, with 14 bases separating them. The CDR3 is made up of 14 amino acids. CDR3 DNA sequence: TGTGCCAGCAGCGGGGGCAGGGATCGAGATACGCAGTATTTT. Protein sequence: CASSGGRDRDTQYF.

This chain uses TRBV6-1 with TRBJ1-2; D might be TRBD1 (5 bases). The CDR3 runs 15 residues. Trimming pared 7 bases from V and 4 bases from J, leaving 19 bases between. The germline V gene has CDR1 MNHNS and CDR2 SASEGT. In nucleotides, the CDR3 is TGTGCCAGCACAAAAGAGCCAAGGGGCAGCTATGGCTACACCTTC. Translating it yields CASTKEPRGSYGYTF.

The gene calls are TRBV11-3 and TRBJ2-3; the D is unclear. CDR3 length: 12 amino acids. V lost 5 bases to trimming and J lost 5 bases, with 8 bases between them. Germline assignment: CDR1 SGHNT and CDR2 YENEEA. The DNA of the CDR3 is TGTGCCAGCAGCACGTGGAGAGATACGCAGTATTTT. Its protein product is CASSTWRDTQYF.